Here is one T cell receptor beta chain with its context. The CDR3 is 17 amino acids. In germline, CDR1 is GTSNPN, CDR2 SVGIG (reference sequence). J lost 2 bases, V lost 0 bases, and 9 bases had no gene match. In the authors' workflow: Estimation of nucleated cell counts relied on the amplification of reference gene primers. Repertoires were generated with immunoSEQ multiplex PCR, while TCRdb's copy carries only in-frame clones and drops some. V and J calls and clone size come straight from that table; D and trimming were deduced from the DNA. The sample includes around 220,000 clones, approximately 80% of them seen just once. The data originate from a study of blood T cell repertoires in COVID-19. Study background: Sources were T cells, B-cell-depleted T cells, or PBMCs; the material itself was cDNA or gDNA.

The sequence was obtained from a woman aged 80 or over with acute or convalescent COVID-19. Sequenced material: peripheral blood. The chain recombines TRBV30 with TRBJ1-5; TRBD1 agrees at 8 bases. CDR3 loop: CAWSVAQGVRGNQPQHF. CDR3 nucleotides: TGTGCCTGGAGTGTCGCACAGGGGGTTCGGGGCAATCAGCCCCAGCATTTT.